This TCR beta chain was identified during a study of molecular identifiers for immune sequencing clone quantification. Study results and caveats: Sizes of clones that are highly expanded could be underestimated (if identical TCR molecules share a barcode). Single-cell amounts of spiked Jurkat TCR RNA were reportedly detectable among about a million naive cells.

The table lists this clonotype with many counts. As yet, its antigen is unknown. TCRdb independently ran MiXCR on the PCR reads; one entry per CDR3 protein. The sample has about 640,000 distinct CDR3 sequences, less than 20% seen once. Sequenced sample: naive CD8+ T cells from blood, with Jurkat cell RNA spiked in. Subset given: FACS-sorted CD8+CD4-CCR7+CD45RA+ naive T cells. The TCR sequence derives from a human donor in good health. Some libraries in this study had Jurkat cell RNA spiked in.

The CDR3 is CASSSYSGSYEQYF. CDR3 coding DNA: TGCGCCAGCAGCTCCTACAGCGGTTCCTACGAGCAGTACTTC. V gene TRBV5-1 combines with J gene TRBJ2-7; a weak D match, TRBD2 (5 bases). The V gene lost 3 bases and the J gene lost 1 base, with 11 bases spanning the gap. This CDR3 contains 14 residues. The germline CDR1 and CDR2 sequences are SGHRS and YFSETQ.